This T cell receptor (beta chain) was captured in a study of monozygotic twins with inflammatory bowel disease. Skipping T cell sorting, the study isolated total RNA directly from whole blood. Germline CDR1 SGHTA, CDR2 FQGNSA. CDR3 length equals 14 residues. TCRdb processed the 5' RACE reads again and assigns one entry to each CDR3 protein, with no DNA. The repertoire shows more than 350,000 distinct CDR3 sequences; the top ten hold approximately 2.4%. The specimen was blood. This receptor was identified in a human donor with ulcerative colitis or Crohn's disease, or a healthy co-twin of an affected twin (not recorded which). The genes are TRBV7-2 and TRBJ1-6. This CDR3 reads CASREGRYNSPLHF.